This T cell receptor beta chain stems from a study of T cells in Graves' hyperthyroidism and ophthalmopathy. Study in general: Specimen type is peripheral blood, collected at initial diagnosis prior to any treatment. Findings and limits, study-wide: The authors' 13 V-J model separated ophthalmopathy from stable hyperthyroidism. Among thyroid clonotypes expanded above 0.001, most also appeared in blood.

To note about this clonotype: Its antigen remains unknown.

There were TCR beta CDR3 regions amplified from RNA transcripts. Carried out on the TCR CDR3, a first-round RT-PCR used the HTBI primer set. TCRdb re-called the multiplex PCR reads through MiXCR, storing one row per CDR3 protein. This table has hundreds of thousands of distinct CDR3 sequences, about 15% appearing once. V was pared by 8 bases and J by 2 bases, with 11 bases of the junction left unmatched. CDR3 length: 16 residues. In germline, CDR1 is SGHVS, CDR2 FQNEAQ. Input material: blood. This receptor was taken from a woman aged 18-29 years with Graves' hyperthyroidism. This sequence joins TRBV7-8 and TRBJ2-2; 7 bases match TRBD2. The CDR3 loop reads CASSSPGGGNTGELFF. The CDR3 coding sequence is TGTGCCAGCTCATCGCCGGGAGGCGGTAACACCGGGGAGCTGTTTTTT.